This note documents a single TCR beta chain sequence. The target of this receptor is not known. Per-nucleotide qualities are absent, and no much larger clonotype sits a single base away. This record belongs to a study of T cell responses to AZD1222 COVID-19 vaccine (dated by TCRdb to the early 2020s). About the investigation overall: TCR sequencing covered roughly 230 trial participants: 200 to 220 given two doses of AZD1222 and 26 given two doses of MenACWY control vaccine. Trial participants were enrolled by age into 18-55, 56-69 and 70-plus year subgroups, with roughly 150, 30 and 60 TCR-sequenced participants respectively. Here is what the overall study found, with its caveats: Vaccine-associated CD4 TCRs spanned the whole spike protein, with dominant responses in regions 160-218 and 743-854. Most participants were white British and females outnumbered males, and the authors suggested that clonal diversity may have been underestimated. Reportedly, almost half of the unique spike-specific TCRs recognized epitopes lying outside the regions that are mutated in the B.1.351 and B.1.1.7 variants. After two AZD1222 doses, both the breadth and the depth of spike-specific TCRs were significantly higher than at day 0 and than in MenACWY recipients. Because no day 14 peak-response samples were available, the repertoires could be characterized only after the peak T cell response. In the small 56-69-year group, the increase in depth fell short of significance, most likely because of low power. Conclusions about previously exposed vaccinees are limited, since just five or six AZD1222 recipients were seropositive for SARS-CoV-2 at baseline.

This sample's time point label indicates: about 28 days (+/-7) after the second vaccine dose. Because spike-specific TCR depth and breadth did not differ between the two schedules, AZD1222 recipients who got a second dose at roughly 4 weeks were pooled with those who got a second dose at roughly 12 weeks. Vaccinee samples came from UK trials COV001 and COV002, including a single-blind randomized controlled phase 2/3 trial of AZD1222 (ChAdOx1 nCoV-19) in healthy adults. For TCRbeta chain sequencing, PBMC samples from trial participants were taken at day 0 and at day 28 after the second dose. Deletion took 0 bases off V and 3 bases off J, with a span of 11 bases between the germline ends. The germline V gene encodes CDR1 SQVTM and CDR2 ANQGSEA. The CDR3 contains 14 residues, cysteine and phenylalanine counted. Just CDR3 DNA is preserved here, 42 bases in frame from base 1. The CDR3 regions of human TCRbeta chains were analyzed by immunosequencing. In the authors' own workflow: TCRs in the repertoires were compared against a reference library of SARS-CoV-2-specific TCRs that had been generated with the MIRA antigen-specificity platform. Breadth was defined as the fraction of unique TCRs that were SARS-CoV-2-associated, and depth was defined as the fraction of total T cells that were SARS-CoV-2-associated. Using the MIRA data, each spike-specific TCR was assigned both to the spike region to which the TCR was reactive and to a CD4 or CD8 class. Log10-transformed breadth and depth values were compared by one-way ANOVA with Sidak's multiple comparisons tests. The clones in this table, taken by TCRdb from immuneACCESS, are in-frame only. Not every clone is retained; where verified, under half of the shortfall comes from an unresolved V gene, and the cause of the rest is unknown. The V and J calls and clone size were taken over from that table, and D and trimming were inferred from the DNA. For this sample there are fewer than 150,000 clones; more than 70% appear just once. The ten largest clones capture about 4% of the sample.

This chain is built from TRBV29-1 and TRBJ1-2, with no reliable assignment of the D segment. This sequence originates from an adult who received the AZD1222 COVID-19 vaccine. The material was peripheral blood, obtained 28 days after the second AZD1222 dose. The nucleotide sequence reads as follows: TGCAGCGTTGAAGACCCGACAAGTTACTATGGCTACACCTTC. Its translation is CSVEDPTSYYGYTF.